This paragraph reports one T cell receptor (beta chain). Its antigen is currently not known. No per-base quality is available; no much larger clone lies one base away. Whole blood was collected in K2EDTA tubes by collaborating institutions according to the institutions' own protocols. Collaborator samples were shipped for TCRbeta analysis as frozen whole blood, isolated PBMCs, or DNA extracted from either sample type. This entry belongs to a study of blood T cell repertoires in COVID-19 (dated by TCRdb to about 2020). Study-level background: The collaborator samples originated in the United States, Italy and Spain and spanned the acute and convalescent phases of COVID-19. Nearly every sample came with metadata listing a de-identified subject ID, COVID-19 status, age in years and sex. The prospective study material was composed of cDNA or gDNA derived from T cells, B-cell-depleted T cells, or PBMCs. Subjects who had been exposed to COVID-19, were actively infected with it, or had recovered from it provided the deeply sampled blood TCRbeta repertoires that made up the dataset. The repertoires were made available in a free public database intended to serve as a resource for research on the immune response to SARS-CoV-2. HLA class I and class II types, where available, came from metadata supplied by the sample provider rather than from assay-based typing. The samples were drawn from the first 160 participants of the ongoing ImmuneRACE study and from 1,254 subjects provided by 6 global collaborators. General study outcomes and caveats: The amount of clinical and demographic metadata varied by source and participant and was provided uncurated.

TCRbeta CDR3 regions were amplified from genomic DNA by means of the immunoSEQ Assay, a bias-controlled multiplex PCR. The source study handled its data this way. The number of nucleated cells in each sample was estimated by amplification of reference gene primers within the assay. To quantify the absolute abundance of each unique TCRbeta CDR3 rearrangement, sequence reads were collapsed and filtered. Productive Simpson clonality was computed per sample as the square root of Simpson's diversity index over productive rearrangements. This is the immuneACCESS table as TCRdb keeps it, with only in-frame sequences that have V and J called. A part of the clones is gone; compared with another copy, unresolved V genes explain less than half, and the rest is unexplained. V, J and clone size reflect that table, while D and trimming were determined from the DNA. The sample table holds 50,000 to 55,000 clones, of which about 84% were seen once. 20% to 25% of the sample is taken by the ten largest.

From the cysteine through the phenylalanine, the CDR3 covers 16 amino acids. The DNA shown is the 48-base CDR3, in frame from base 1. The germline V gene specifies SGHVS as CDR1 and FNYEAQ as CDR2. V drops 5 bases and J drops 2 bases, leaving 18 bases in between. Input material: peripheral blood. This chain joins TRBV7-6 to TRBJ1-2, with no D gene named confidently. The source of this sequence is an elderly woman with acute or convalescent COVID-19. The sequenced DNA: TGTGCCAGCAGCCCACCCCGGGAGGCAGCGAACTATGGCTACACCTTC. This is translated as CASSPPREAANYGYTF.